Listed here are 7 T cell receptor beta chains from one sample, sequenced in a study of blood T cell repertoires in COVID-19 (dated by TCRdb to between 2020 and 2021). Library preparation employed the immunoSEQ multiplex PCR assay. The immuneACCESS repertoire file appears here via TCRdb, limited to in-frame rearrangements. These files lack a portion of the clones; in checked studies, under half of the deficit traces to unresolved V genes, and the cause of the others is not known. The sample profile shows tens of thousands of clones; over 85% of them were found once. The ten largest clones take up approximately 4.2% of the sample. The sample taken for sequencing was peripheral blood. All receptors come from a human donor with active COVID-19. The donor label of this sample is uncertain.

The J gene is TRBJ2-3, the V gene TRBV6-5; the D is unclear. This CDR3 has 13 residues. Trimming removed 6 bases at V and 4 bases at J, with 11 bases between. Germline V lookup: CDR1 MNHEY, CDR2 SVGAGI. In nucleotides, the CDR3 is TGTGCCAGCAGCCCACGCTACCCAGATACGCAGTATTTT. Encoded protein: CASSPRYPDTQYF.

This chain links TRBV4-2 with TRBJ2-3; TRBD2 agrees at 9 bases. This CDR3 is built from 15 residues. V shed 1 base, J shed 3 bases, and the junction held 2 bases outside the gene matches. Germline-derived CDR1 and CDR2 are LGHNA and YNFKEQ. The DNA for the CDR3 is TGTGCCAGCAGCCAAGGGGGACTAGCAACAGATACGCAGTATTTT. Amino acid sequence: CASSQGGLATDTQYF.

The rearrangement joins TRBV5-4 to TRBJ1-2; D remains unclear. Trimming left V 2 bases short and J 6 bases short, with 11 bases between. CDR1 SGHNT and CDR2 YYREEE come from the germline V gene (reference sequence). This CDR3 has 13 amino acids. The CDR3 region has the DNA TGTGCCAGCAGCTTCGATCAGAATCATGGCTACACCTTC. This translates into CASSFDQNHGYTF.

The J gene is TRBJ2-7, the V gene TRBV20-1, with a possible D match to TRBD1 (5 bases). Germline V CDR1 and CDR2: DFQATT, SNEGSKA (reference sequence). The CDR3 is 15 residues long. Trimming took off 3 bases at V and 0 bases at J, with 15 bases between the two ends. The CDR3 region is CSASREAGFSYEQYF. CDR3 nucleotide sequence: TGCAGTGCTAGTCGAGAGGCAGGGTTCTCCTACGAGCAGTACTTC.

A single count supports this clone. The rearrangement joins TRBV7-8 to TRBJ2-5; a weak D match, TRBD2 (5 bases). CDR3 length: 14 amino acids. The V end lost 0 bases, the J end lost 2 bases, and 7 bases lay between the germline ends. Per the germline V gene, CDR1 is SGHVS and CDR2 is FQNEAQ. DNA of the CDR3: TGTGCCAGCAGCTTAGCGTTAGCGCAAGAGACCCAGTACTTC. Translating it yields CASSLALAQETQYF.

The chain links TRBV10-1 to TRBJ2-5; 13 bases line up with TRBD2. The ends lost 5 bases at V and 5 bases at J; junction bases unmatched: 14. The CDR3 totals 18 residues. In germline, CDR1 is WNHNN, CDR2 SYGVQD (reference sequence). CDR3 protein: CASSTQRTSGSNRETQYF. CDR3 DNA sequence: TGCGCCAGCAGTACCCAGAGGACTAGCGGGAGTAATAGGGAGACCCAGTACTTC.

This sequence joins TRBV5-5 and TRBJ2-1, with a tentative D call TRBD2 (5 bases). Germline V gene sequence: CDR1 SGHKS, CDR2 YYEKEE (reference sequence). This CDR3 comprises 16 residues. With 3 bases removed from V and 0 bases from J, the gap between germline ends came to 13 bases. The CDR3 sequence is CASSSLGVSSYNEQFF. CDR3 bases: TGTGCCAGCAGCTCGCTCGGGGTTAGCTCCTACAATGAGCAGTTCTTC.